One T cell receptor (beta chain) is described in this entry. Here immunoSEQ multiplex PCR was the method, and the copy in TCRdb shows in-frame clones only, minus some. There are 130,000 or so clones in the sample; about 90% occur only once, and under 9% lies in the top ten. This specimen comes from a study of control samples from healthy donors and cancer patients. The receptor's source is a man aged 18 to 29 in good health. Input material: blood.

The CDR3 bases are TGTGCCAGCAGTACATTGGACAGGGGGAACACCGGGGAGCTGTTTTTT. It specifies CASSTLDRGNTGELFF. The rearrangement links TRBV6-6 to TRBJ2-2; 9 bases agree with TRBD1. Germline V gives CDR1 MNHNY, CDR2 SVGAGI (reference sequence). Trimming cost V 5 bases and J 1 base; bases outside gene matches: 5. This CDR3 is 16 amino acids long.